Below are 4 T cell receptor beta chains sequenced from a single sample in a study of neurological immune-mediated disorders. TCRdb reanalysed the 5' RACE reads using MiXCR and keeps one entry per CDR3 protein. The top ten hold 2% to 2.5% of the sample, which has tens of thousands of distinct CDR3 sequences, approximately 5% seen once. The specimen sequenced was PBMCs. The receptors come from a woman aged 30 to 39 with multiple sclerosis.

This clonotype showed up many times. This chain connects TRBV11-2 to TRBJ1-1, with D tentatively TRBD1 (5 bases). This CDR3 spans 14 amino acids. CDR1 and CDR2 (germline): SGHAT, FQNNGV. The ends were cut back, 0 bases at V and 5 bases at J, with 10 bases in the middle. The CDR3 loop is CASSLDQGRTEAFF. The CDR3 bases are TGTGCCAGCAGCTTAGATCAGGGTAGGACTGAAGCTTTCTTT.

This clonotype was picked up many times. This chain uses TRBV20-1 with TRBJ1-2, with D tentatively TRBD1 (5 bases). V was cut by 4 bases and J by 0 bases, with 9 bases left in between. CDR1 and CDR2 (germline): DFQATT, SNEGSKA (reference sequence). CDR3 length: 13 amino acids. The CDR3 DNA reads TGCAGTGCTAATCCGACAGCTAACTATGGCTACACCTTC. This translates into CSANPTANYGYTF.

At least ten counts were recorded for this clonotype. V gene TRBV20-1 combines with J gene TRBJ1-1; 9 bases agree with TRBD1. The CDR3 loop spans 14 amino acids. Germline CDR1 and CDR2: DFQATT and SNEGSKA (reference sequence). The junction had 7 bases not matched to a gene; V was cut back by 6 bases and J by 2 bases. CDR3 region: CSAKRDRVNTEAFF. The CDR3 DNA is TGCAGTGCCAAACGGGACAGGGTCAACACTGAAGCTTTCTTT.

This clonotype showed up many times. V is TRBV15 and J is TRBJ1-6, with D uncertain. Trimming took 0 bases from V and 10 from J, leaving 19 bases between them. The CDR3 covers 17 residues. Per the germline V gene, CDR1 is LNHNV and CDR2 is YYDKDF (reference sequence). The CDR3 region is CATSRDLIRRSGSPLHF. CDR3 nucleotides: TGTGCCACCAGCAGAGATCTTATCAGGAGGTCGGGATCACCCCTCCACTTT.